The 9 T cell receptor beta chains below all came from one sample that was sequenced in a study of cytomegalovirus exposure and HLA in healthy donors. Primers for the PCR totalled 60 Vbeta and 13 Jbeta. Method: immunoSEQ multiplex PCR; TCRdb's copy keeps in-frame clones and lacks some. The sample lists roughly 100,000 clones, 79% occurring once. Sample: PBMCs. These receptors were taken from a man aged 50-59 years in good health and CMV-seropositive.

The chain employs TRBV4-1 and TRBJ2-2; 7 positions match TRBD2. V was clipped by 2 bases and J by 0 bases; unmatched bases: 0. Germline V gene sequence: CDR1 MGHRA, CDR2 YSYEKL. The CDR3 extends over 15 amino acids. CDR3 nucleotide sequence: TGCGCCAGCAGCCAACTAGCGGCGAACACCGGGGAGCTGTTTTTT. Its protein is CASSQLAANTGELFF.

Worth noting for this clone: The junction shows a germline mismatch at one end, possibly a read error. This chain links TRBV15 with TRBJ2-7; TRBD2 matches at 10 bases. CDR1 and CDR2 from the germline V gene are LNHNV and YYDKDF (reference sequence). There are 14 residues in the CDR3. The CDR3 bases are TGTGCCACCAGCAGAGATAAGGGGACTAGCGAGAGTCAATTC. Its protein is CATSRDKGTSESQF. The full variable domain, its missing parts supplied by reference TRBV15 and TRBJ2-7, is DAMVIQNPRYQVTQFGKPVTLSCSQTLNHNVMYWYQQKSSQAPKLLFHYYDKDFNNEADTPDNFQSRRPNTSFCFLDIRSPGLGDTAMYLCATSRDKGTSESQFGPGTRLTVT.

The rearrangement joins TRBV19 to TRBJ2-3; 8 bases match TRBD2. Unmatched junction bases numbered 4, after V lost 5 bases and J lost 0 bases. The germline V gene encodes CDR1 LNHDA and CDR2 SQIVND (reference sequence). The CDR3 runs 15 residues. The CDR3 spells CASSAGLGSTDTQYF. CDR3 DNA: TGTGCCAGTAGTGCGGGACTAGGGAGCACAGATACGCAGTATTTT.

The genes are TRBV5-1 and TRBJ2-3; maybe TRBD1 (5 bases). The CDR3 is made up of 14 amino acids. Germline V gives CDR1 SGHRS, CDR2 YFSETQ. Trimming took off 4 bases at V and 0 bases at J, with 9 bases between the two ends. For the CDR3, the DNA is TGCGCCAGCAGCGCCCGACAGAGCACAGATACGCAGTATTTT. Translated: CASSARQSTDTQYF.

This chain joins TRBV10-1 and TRBJ2-5; the match to TRBD2 covers 9 bases. Per germline, CDR1 WNHNN and CDR2 SYGVQD (reference sequence). This CDR3 region has 21 residues. Losses at the gene ends were 6 bases for V and 4 bases for J; bases not matched to a gene: 27. The CDR3: CASSQRPRSSGSVGIRETQYF. CDR3 DNA sequence: TGCGCCAGCAGCCAGAGACCCCGGAGTAGCGGGAGCGTTGGGATAAGAGAGACCCAGTACTTC.

The V and J genes are TRBV7-7 and TRBJ2-2, with D possibly TRBD1 on 6 matching bases. Germline V CDR1 and CDR2: SSHAT, FNYEAQ (reference sequence). This CDR3 has 16 amino acids. Trimming took 1 base from V and 0 from J, leaving 9 bases between them. CDR3 residues: CASSLGTATNTGELFF. In DNA, the CDR3 is TGTGCCAGCAGCTTAGGGACAGCTACGAACACCGGGGAGCTGTTTTTT.

The chain links TRBV9 to TRBJ2-5; 14 bases match TRBD2. Germline CDR1 is SGDLS and CDR2 is YYNGEE. Unmatched junction bases numbered 15, after V lost 4 bases and J lost 4 bases. CDR3 length: 19 residues. The CDR3 sequence is CASSPNAGLAGVAPETQYF. The CDR3 DNA reads as TGTGCCAGCAGCCCTAATGCGGGACTAGCGGGAGTAGCGCCAGAGACCCAGTACTTC.

The rearrangement joins TRBV18 to TRBJ1-1, with a weak D call TRBD1 (6 bases). Germline loops: CDR1 KGHSH, CDR2 LQKENI. The CDR3 is made up of 14 amino acids. V was pared by 6 bases and J by 1 base, with 12 bases between. Written as DNA, the CDR3 is TGTGCCAGCTCCAACAGGGTCGGGAACACTGAAGCTTTCTTT. Translated: CASSNRVGNTEAFF. The variable domain in full, with the rest retrieved from reference TRBV18 and TRBJ1-1, is NAGVMQNPRHLVRRRGQEARLRCSPMKGHSHVYWYRQLPEEGLKFMVYLQKENIIDESGMPKERFSAEFPKEGPSILRIQQVVRGDSAAYFCASSNRVGNTEAFFGQGTRLTVV.

This clone showed up just a few times. V is TRBV7-8 and J is TRBJ2-1; TRBD2 agrees at 7 bases. The V segment lost 0 bases and the J segment 4 bases; nucleotides outside the gene matches: 0. Germline-derived CDR1 and CDR2 are SGHVS and FQNEAQ. The CDR3 consists of 14 residues. The CDR3 DNA sequence: TGTGCCAGCAGCTTAGCGGGAGGGTACAATGAGCAGTTCTTC. This encodes CASSLAGGYNEQFF.